This T cell receptor (beta chain) derives from a study of Graves' ophthalmopathy and Graves' hyperthyroidism. Across the whole study: Pretreatment peripheral blood was obtained at initial diagnosis.

Trimming took off 2 bases at V and 1 base at J, with 8 bases between the two ends. Germline loops: CDR1 MNHEY, CDR2 SMNVEV (reference sequence). The CDR3 has 14 amino acids. This clonotype appeared many times. RNA transcripts provided the template for amplifying TCR beta CDR3 regions. Second-round multiplex PCR came after first-round RT-PCR with HTBI primers. Each CDR3 protein gets one entry after TCRdb re-called the multiplex PCR reads with MiXCR. This table holds 350,000 to 400,000 distinct CDR3 sequences, 15% found once. Clinical symptoms and serum thyroxine were used for diagnosis; TRAb, thyroid ultrasound and orbital computed tomography were also relied on. The PBMCs used were ones drawn from over 9.5 ml of fresh peripheral blood.

This TCR was recovered from a woman younger than 35 with stable Graves' hyperthyroidism. What was sequenced was peripheral blood. The chain employs TRBV27 and TRBJ1-2, with no clear D. The CDR3 DNA sequence: TGTGCCAGCAGTTTAACGGCCGGTAACTATGGCTACACCTTC. This codes for CASSLTAGNYGYTF.